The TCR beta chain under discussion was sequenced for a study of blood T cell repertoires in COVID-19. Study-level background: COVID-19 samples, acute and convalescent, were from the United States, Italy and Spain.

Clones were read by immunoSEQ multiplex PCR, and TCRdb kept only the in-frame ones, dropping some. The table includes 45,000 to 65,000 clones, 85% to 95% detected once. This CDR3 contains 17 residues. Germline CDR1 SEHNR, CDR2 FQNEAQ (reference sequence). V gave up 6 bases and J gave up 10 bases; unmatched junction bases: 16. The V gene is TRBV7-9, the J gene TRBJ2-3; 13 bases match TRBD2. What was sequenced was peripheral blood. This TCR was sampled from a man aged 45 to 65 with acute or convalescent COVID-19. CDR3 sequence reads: CASRRTSGRAHSPPQYF. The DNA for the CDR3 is TGTGCCAGCAGAAGAACTAGCGGGAGGGCTCATTCCCCGCCGCAGTATTTT. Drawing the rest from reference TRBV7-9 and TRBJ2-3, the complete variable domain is DTGVSQNPRHKITKRGQNVTFRCDPISEHNRLYWYRQTLGQGPEFLTYFQNEAQLEKSRLLSDRFSAERPKGSFSTLEIQRTEQGDSAMYLCASRRTSGRAHSPPQYFGPGTRLTVL.